The clone carrying this TCR beta chain appeared a few times. The table came from immunoSEQ multiplex PCR; TCRdb's copy has only in-frame clones and leaves some out. In the table there are around 320,000 clones, approximately 91% of which are singletons. Those designated as exposed participants met a COVID-19 case within 2 weeks before study entry. This sample was included in a study of blood T cell repertoires in COVID-19. In the study overall: Sources were T cells, B-cell-depleted T cells, or PBMCs; the material itself was cDNA or gDNA.

Germline V gene sequence: CDR1 LNHDA, CDR2 SQIVND (reference sequence). The CDR3 is 13 amino acids. V trimming: 8 bases; J trimming: 4 bases; junction bases outside the gene matches: 7. This rearrangement joins TRBV19 to TRBJ1-1, with 7 bases lining up with TRBD1. This sequence originates from a woman aged 30 to 39 who had been exposed to COVID-19. The sample was PBMCs or T cells enriched from blood (not recorded which). Written as DNA, the CDR3 is TGTGCCAGTCGCAGGGGGTATGGCACTGAAGCTTTCTTT. Protein: CASRRGYGTEAFF.